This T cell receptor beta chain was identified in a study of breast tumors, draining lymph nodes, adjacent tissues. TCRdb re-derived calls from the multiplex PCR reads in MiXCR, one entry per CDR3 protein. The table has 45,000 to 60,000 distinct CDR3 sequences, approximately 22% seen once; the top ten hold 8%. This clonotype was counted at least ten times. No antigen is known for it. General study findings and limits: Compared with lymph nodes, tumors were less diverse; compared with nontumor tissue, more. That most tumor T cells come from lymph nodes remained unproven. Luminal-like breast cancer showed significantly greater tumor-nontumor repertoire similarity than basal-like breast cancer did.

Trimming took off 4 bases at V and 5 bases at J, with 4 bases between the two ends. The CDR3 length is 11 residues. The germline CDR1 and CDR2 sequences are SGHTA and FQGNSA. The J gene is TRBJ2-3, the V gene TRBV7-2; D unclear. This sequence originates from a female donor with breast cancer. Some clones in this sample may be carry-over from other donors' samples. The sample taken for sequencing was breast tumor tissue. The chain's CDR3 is CASSWGDTQYF. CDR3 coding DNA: TGTGCCAGCAGCTGGGGAGATACGCAGTATTTT.